These 22 T cell receptor beta chains were sequenced from one sample in a study of blood T cell repertoires in COVID-19. Profiled with immunoSEQ multiplex PCR; TCRdb holds only in-frame clones, not every one. The sample contains 270,000 or so clones, around 82% of which appear only once. Specimen: peripheral blood. The receptors shown here come from a woman under 30 with acute or convalescent COVID-19.

The gene calls are TRBV7-2 and TRBJ1-1; weak D call: TRBD1 (6 bases). This CDR3 is built from 13 residues. Germline loops: CDR1 SGHTA, CDR2 FQGNSA. V was pared by 5 bases and J by 4 bases, with 11 bases between. The CDR3 spells CASSLGGRTEAFF. The CDR3 DNA reads as TGTGCCAGCAGCCTTGGGGGCCGCACTGAAGCTTTCTTT.

The V gene is TRBV19, the J gene TRBJ2-1; 8 nucleotides match TRBD1. CDR3 length: 14 amino acids. The V gene end was trimmed by 7 bases and the J gene end by 4 bases; junction bases not matched to a gene: 6. Germline CDR1 is LNHDA and CDR2 is SQIVND (reference sequence). CDR3 loop: CASKGRQGYNEQFF. CDR3 coding DNA: TGTGCCAGTAAGGGGAGACAGGGGTACAATGAGCAGTTCTTC.

This CDR3 reads CASSLVSRGQGDGTEAFF. In DNA, the CDR3 is TGTGCCAGCAGCTTAGTGAGCAGGGGACAGGGGGACGGTACTGAAGCTTTCTTT. The V gene is TRBV7-8, the J gene TRBJ1-1; 11 positions match TRBD1. The CDR3 loop spans 18 amino acids. The junction had 12 bases not matched to a gene; V was cut back by 1 base and J by 5 bases. CDR1 is SGHVS and CDR2 is FQNEAQ in the germline V gene. Variable domain in full (rest from reference TRBV7-8 and TRBJ1-1): GAGVSQSPRYKVAKRGQDVALRCDPISGHVSLFWYQQALGQGPEFLTYFQNEAQLDKSGLPSDRFFAERPEGSVSTLKIQRTQQEDSAVYLCASSLVSRGQGDGTEAFFGQGTRLTVV.

This chain uses TRBV19 with TRBJ1-1; 8 bases fit TRBD1. Germline V gene sequence: CDR1 LNHDA, CDR2 SQIVND (reference sequence). V shed 5 bases, J shed 5 bases, and the junction held 4 bases outside the gene matches. The length of the CDR3 is 13 residues. In nucleotides, the CDR3 is TGTGCCAGTAGTCCCGACAGGGGTACTGAAGCTTTCTTT. Translated: CASSPDRGTEAFF.

The chain joins TRBV7-9 to TRBJ1-2; TRBD1 aligns across 7 bases. With 5 bases clipped from V and 0 bases from J, the junction kept 6 bases outside the gene matches. This CDR3 has 15 residues. Germline V gene sequence: CDR1 SEHNR, CDR2 FQNEAQ (reference sequence). Here the CDR3 reads CASSERDRPNYGYTF. CDR3 coding DNA: TGTGCCAGCAGCGAGAGGGACAGACCTAACTATGGCTACACCTTC. The whole variable domain, filled in from reference TRBV7-9 and TRBJ1-2, reads DTGVSQNPRHKITKRGQNVTFRCDPISEHNRLYWYRQTLGQGPEFLTYFQNEAQLEKSRLLSDRFSAERPKGSFSTLEIQRTEQGDSAMYLCASSERDRPNYGYTFGSGTRLTVV.

This rearrangement joins TRBV9 to TRBJ2-1, with TRBD2 matching 10 bases. J gave up 8 bases and V 3 bases, and 14 bases lay outside the gene matches. The CDR3 sequence is 17 residues long. Germline CDR1 and CDR2: SGDLS and YYNGEE. The CDR3 region is CASSALGEREGLDEQFF. In nucleotides, the CDR3 is TGTGCCAGCAGCGCCCTTGGGGAGCGGGAGGGCCTAGATGAGCAGTTCTTC.

The chain combines TRBV10-3 with TRBJ2-7; 7 bases fit TRBD1. This CDR3 has 15 residues. Germline CDR1 ENHRY, CDR2 SYGVKD. Unmatched junction bases numbered 5, after V lost 1 base and J lost 2 bases. This CDR3 is CAISEFPGQTYEQYF. For the CDR3, the DNA is TGTGCCATCAGTGAGTTCCCGGGACAGACCTACGAGCAGTACTTC.

The CDR3 DNA sequence: TGTGCCAGCAGTGAGGCGGACACCGGGGAGCTGTTTTTT. It codes for CASSEADTGELFF. V gene TRBV6-4 combines with J gene TRBJ2-2; unclear D gene. CDR3 length equals 13 residues. V gave up 3 bases and J gave up 3 bases, with 5 bases separating them. Germline-derived CDR1 and CDR2 are MRHNA and SNTAGT.

This clone was seen a handful of times. The rearrangement joins TRBV9 to TRBJ2-1; maybe TRBD1 (5 bases). Per germline, CDR1 SGDLS and CDR2 YYNGEE. The germline V and J ends were trimmed by 4 bases and 7 bases, with 18 bases remaining between them. CDR3 length equals 15 residues. CDR3 in DNA: TGTGCCAGCAGCACCCCGCCCCTAGGGGATAATGAGCAGTTCTTC. Its protein is CASSTPPLGDNEQFF.

This clone was detected once. The V and J genes are TRBV2 and TRBJ2-6; the match to TRBD1 covers 7 bases. After removal of 6 bases from V and 0 bases from J, the junction contained 2 bases not matched to a gene. Per the germline V gene, CDR1 is SNHLY and CDR2 is FYNNEI. The CDR3 sequence is 15 residues long. Written as DNA, the CDR3 is TGTGCCAGCAGCAGGGGGAGCTCTGGGGCCAACGTCCTGACTTTC. It is translated as CASSRGSSGANVLTF.

Written as DNA, the CDR3 is TGTGCCAGCAGCCCTAGGCGGGGAGCGGACACCGGGGAGCTGTTTTTT. This codes for CASSPRRGADTGELFF. This chain joins TRBV9 and TRBJ2-2, with D perhaps matching TRBD2 (6 bases). There are 16 residues in the CDR3. The germline V gene has CDR1 SGDLS and CDR2 YYNGEE. V dropped 4 bases and J dropped 3 bases, with 16 bases sitting between them.

In DNA form, the CDR3 reads TGTGCCAGCGGCTCTACAGGGGGAGGGTTCTTC. It encodes CASGSTGGGFF. The chain is built from TRBV2 and TRBJ2-1; 8 bases are shared with TRBD1. Germline assignment: CDR1 SNHLY and CDR2 FYNNEI. CDR3 size: 11 residues. V dropped 8 bases and J dropped 15; count of bases not matched to a gene: 9.

The genes are TRBV5-1 and TRBJ1-2, with D tentatively TRBD1 (6 bases). Germline V gene data show CDR1 as SGHRS and CDR2 as YFSETQ. CDR3 length equals 14 residues. V was cut by 4 bases and J by 3 bases, with 13 bases left in between. The CDR3 region has the DNA TGCGCCAGCAGCCCGGACAGAACTGACTATGGCTACACCTTC. It specifies CASSPDRTDYGYTF.

The chain employs TRBV7-9 and TRBJ1-1; TRBD1 aligns across 8 bases. This CDR3 spans 14 amino acids. CDR1 and CDR2 (germline): SEHNR, FQNEAQ (reference sequence). J was trimmed by 2 bases and V by 5 bases; bases with no gene match: 4. CDR3 coding DNA: TGTGCCAGCAGCAAGGACAGGGTAAACACTGAAGCTTTCTTT. Protein sequence: CASSKDRVNTEAFF.

The genes are TRBV28 and TRBJ2-1; D call uncertain. The length of the CDR3 is 12 residues. CDR1 is MDHEN and CDR2 is SYDVKM in the germline V gene. V was pared by 5 bases and J by 15 bases, with 17 bases between. The CDR3 here is CASSQPQVNAFF. The CDR3 nucleotides are TGTGCCAGCAGTCAACCCCAGGTGAATGCGTTCTTC. Together with reference TRBV28 and TRBJ2-1, the CDR3 gives the full variable domain: DVKVTQSSRYLVKRTGEKVFLECVQDMDHENMFWYRQDPGLGLRLIYFSYDVKMKEKGDIPEGYSVSREKKERFSLILESASTNQTSMYLCASSQPQVNAFFGPGTRLTVL.

This clone came up once. The chain is built from TRBV5-1 and TRBJ1-1; D may be TRBD1 (6 bases). The CDR3 runs 14 residues. CDR1 SGHRS and CDR2 YFSETQ come from the germline V gene. V lost 2 bases and J 3 bases, leaving 11 bases between the germline ends. This CDR3 is CASSLGGAYTEAFF. The CDR3 DNA reads TGCGCCAGCAGCTTAGGGGGGGCTTACACTGAAGCTTTCTTT.

This clone was detected only once. The chain recombines TRBV10-3 with TRBJ2-7, with 11 bases lining up with TRBD1. V lost 6 bases, J lost 2 bases, and 3 bases stayed unmatched. Germline values: CDR1 ENHRY, CDR2 SYGVKD. CDR3 length: 14 residues. CDR3: CAIRGQGGTYEQYF. Here the CDR3 DNA reads TGTGCCATCAGGGGACAGGGGGGCACCTACGAGCAGTACTTC.

The chain couples TRBV5-6 to TRBJ1-2; 11 nucleotides match TRBD1. CDR1 and CDR2 from the germline V gene are SGHDT and YYEEEE. The CDR3 is 16 residues long. V was clipped by 0 bases and J by 3 bases; unmatched bases: 4. CDR3 nucleotide sequence: TGTGCCAGCAGCTTGGCCAGGGACAGGGGGTACTATGGCTACACCTTC. This translates into CASSLARDRGYYGYTF.

This chain connects TRBV27 to TRBJ2-3, with 10 nucleotides matching TRBD2. The CDR3 runs 16 residues. The germline V gene has CDR1 MNHEY and CDR2 SMNVEV (reference sequence). V was pared by 2 bases and J by 4 bases, with 6 bases of the junction left unmatched. CDR3 in amino acids: CASSLDLAGVSDTQYF. Here the CDR3 DNA reads TGTGCCAGCAGTTTAGACCTAGCGGGAGTCTCAGATACGCAGTATTTT.

The gene calls are TRBV30 and TRBJ1-5; D unclear. Germline CDR1 GTSNPN, CDR2 SVGIG (reference sequence). This CDR3 has 15 residues. V shed 0 bases and J shed 2 bases, with 11 bases lying between them. In DNA form, the CDR3 reads TGTGCCTGGAGTGTACGAGGGCGAGGCAATCAGCCCCAGCATTTT. It translates to CAWSVRGRGNQPQHF.

This clone was seen once. Written as DNA, the CDR3 is TGTGCCAGTAGTAAAGGGGGCAAGGGGAACACTGAAGCTTTCTTT. It yields the protein CASSKGGKGNTEAFF. The chain has TRBV19 and TRBJ1-1, with TRBD1 matching 7 bases. The CDR3 loop spans 15 amino acids. The germline V gene encodes CDR1 LNHDA and CDR2 SQIVND (reference sequence). The V gene end was trimmed by 4 bases and the J gene end by 1 base; junction bases not matched to a gene: 6.

This clone has more than one count but fewer than ten. The chain carries TRBV7-9 and TRBJ2-7; TRBD2 agrees at 12 bases. Germline CDR1 reads SEHNR; CDR2 reads FQNEAQ (reference sequence). J gave up 4 bases and V 5 bases, and 3 bases lay outside the gene matches. This CDR3 contains 14 residues. CDR3 nucleotides: TGTGCCAGCAGCCGGACTAGCGGGGCTTACGAGCAGTACTTC. This codes for CASSRTSGAYEQYF. Supplemented by reference TRBV7-9 and TRBJ2-7, the full variable domain reads DTGVSQNPRHKITKRGQNVTFRCDPISEHNRLYWYRQTLGQGPEFLTYFQNEAQLEKSRLLSDRFSAERPKGSFSTLEIQRTEQGDSAMYLCASSRTSGAYEQYFGPGTRLTVT.